This paragraph reports one TCR beta chain. Its target is unknown. V was clipped by 7 bases and J by 1 base; unmatched bases: 3. This CDR3 region has 13 residues. CDR1 and CDR2 from the germline V gene are SQVTM and ANQGSEA. The record originates from a study of T cells in Graves' hyperthyroidism and ophthalmopathy. Study outcomes and limitations: Before onset, by a median of 6.5 months, the model predicted ophthalmopathy. Most thyroid clonotypes expanded above 0.001 appeared in blood too.

TCR beta CDR3 regions were amplified from RNA. Carried out on the TCR CDR3, a first-round RT-PCR used the HTBI primer set. From the multiplex PCR reads, TCRdb called clonotypes with MiXCR, one entry per CDR3 protein. The data hold fewer than 700,000 distinct CDR3 sequences, with more than 15% observed a single time. The material sequenced was blood. This receptor was taken from a woman aged 18 to 35 with Graves' ophthalmopathy. The rearrangement joins TRBV29-1 to TRBJ2-2, with 7 bases that match TRBD1. CDR3 coding DNA: TGCAGCGCTGCAGGGGGGAACACCGGGGAGCTGTTTTTT. This codes for CSAAGGNTGELFF.